The sequence of this T cell receptor beta chain was determined in a study of T-cell reconstitution after alpha-beta-depleted transplantation in children. The table lists this clonotype with a few counts. CDR3 size: 11 residues. V was cut by 7 bases and J by 5 bases, with 11 bases left in between. CDR1 and CDR2 (germline): SQVTM, ANQGSEA. Unique molecular identifiers were incorporated into the prepared TCRbeta library. TCRdb called the PCR reads again in MiXCR, with one record for every CDR3 protein. The profile shows approximately 420,000 distinct CDR3 sequences, approximately 10% of them singletons. This chain joins TRBV29-1 and TRBJ1-1, with D perhaps matching TRBD1 (6 bases). This sequence was found in a human donor who donated a stem cell graft to a child with acute myeloid leukemia. The specimen was PBMCs from the stem cell graft donor, collected from the stem cell graft. CDR3 coding DNA: TGCAGCGCCCGGGGGCAAACTGAAGCTTTCTTT. Translated: CSARGQTEAFF. The entire variable domain, with the rest obtained from reference TRBV29-1 and TRBJ1-1, is as follows: SAVISQKPSRDICQRGTSLTIQCQVDSQVTMMFWYRQQPGQSLTLIATANQGSEATYESGFVIDKFPISRPNLTFSTLTVSNMSPEDSSIYLCSARGQTEAFFGQGTRLTVV.